This T cell receptor beta chain was observed in a study of cytomegalovirus exposure and HLA in healthy donors. General study findings and limits: The listing of 150 or so TCR beta chains classed them as cytomegalovirus-associated. TCR clusters originating in the first cohort tended to co-occur in the 100 to 150 validation repertoires, according to a later analysis.

Repertoires were generated with immunoSEQ multiplex PCR, while TCRdb's copy carries only in-frame clones and drops some. This sample has about 98,000 clones, with around 90% found just once. With regard to this clone: What it recognizes is unknown.

Sequencing was carried out using PBMCs. This TCR was recovered from a woman aged 25 to 39 in good health and CMV-seronegative.

The DNA for the CDR3 is TGCGCCAGCAGCCCGCCGGGACAGGGGAACAATGAGCAGTTCTTC. Its protein product is CASSPPGQGNNEQFF. The J gene is TRBJ2-1, the V gene TRBV5-1; 10 positions match TRBD1. Germline CDR1 and CDR2: SGHRS and YFSETQ. Trimming cost V 4 bases and J 5 bases; bases outside gene matches: 6. The CDR3 has 15 amino acids.